Detailed here is one T cell receptor beta chain. Its antigen is not known. This CDR3 contains 15 residues. With V trimmed by 1 base and J by 5 bases, 1 base remained unmatched. The germline CDR1 and CDR2 sequences are LGHNT and FRNRAP. TCRdb processed the reads anew with MiXCR; each CDR3 protein has one entry. The top ten clones hold around 3% of a sample with roughly 720,000 distinct CDR3 sequences, about 40% of them seen once. The record originates from a study of T cell repertoires in cytomegalovirus infection. Study-level information: Based on public TCR beta signatures, there were indications of CMV infection and of a matching HLA type. Study-level findings and limits: HLA-C-restricted TCR beta clonotypes specific for CMV led the ex vivo response. Summed frequency of shared TCR beta families picked out CMV carriers who also had the relevant HLA.

The receptor was derived from a human donor in good health (CMV status not recorded). Some clones in this sample may be carry-over from other donors' samples. This rearrangement joins TRBV12-5 to TRBJ2-2; TRBD2 agrees at 10 bases. The sequenced sample consisted of PBMCs. The CDR3 nucleotides read TGTGCTAGTGGTTTGGGGACTAGCGGTACCGGGGAGCTGTTTTTT. Translating gives CASGLGTSGTGELFF.